The 5 T cell receptor beta chains reported below all come from one sample, sequenced in a study of T-cell memory formation after mild COVID-19. TCRdb re-called the 5' RACE reads through MiXCR, storing one row per CDR3 protein. The sample consists of tens of thousands of distinct CDR3 sequences, approximately 13% of them appearing once. The source material was PBMCs or a T cell subset sorted from them (not recorded which). The source is an adult woman who had mild COVID-19 (a few samples of this study predate the infection). Cell type and time point are not known.

In this sample, this clonotype turned up a few times. The V gene is TRBV29-1, the J gene TRBJ2-1; TRBD1 agrees at 11 bases. The germline CDR1 and CDR2 sequences are SQVTM and ANQGSEA. The CDR3 is made up of 14 amino acids. The junction had 6 bases not matched to a gene; V was cut back by 6 bases and J by 5 bases. The CDR3 sequence: CSVRTGGADNEQFF. The DNA of the CDR3 is TGCAGCGTCAGGACAGGGGGCGCGGACAATGAGCAGTTCTTC.

The chain links TRBV12-3 or TRBV12-4 to TRBJ1-1, with a weak D call TRBD1 (5 bases). V lost 6 bases and J 3 bases, leaving 17 bases between the germline ends. This CDR3 is 15 amino acids long. The DNA of the CDR3 is TGTGCCAGCAGCTGGGGACTCCATTCGGACACTGAAGCTTTCTTT. It specifies CASSWGLHSDTEAFF.

This clonotype was seen more than once but under ten times. The genes are TRBV19 and TRBJ2-1, with 7 bases matching TRBD1. Germline CDR1 is LNHDA and CDR2 is SQIVND (reference sequence). The CDR3 contains 11 residues. With 10 bases clipped from V and 9 bases from J, the junction kept 6 bases outside the gene matches. As DNA, the CDR3 is TGTGCCATTCGACAGGGCAGTGAGCAGTTCTTC. This sequence encodes CAIRQGSEQFF. Complete variable domain (other parts from reference TRBV19 and TRBJ2-1): DGGITQSPKYLFRKEGQNVTLSCEQNLNHDAMYWYRQDPGQGLRLIYYSQIVNDFQKGDIAEGYSVSREKKESFPLTVTSAQKNPTAFYLCAIRQGSEQFFGPGTRLTVL.

The V call is TRBV27, the J call TRBJ2-1; 11 nucleotides align to TRBD1. V lost 1 base, J lost 6 bases, and 5 bases stayed unmatched. Per the germline V gene, CDR1 is MNHEY and CDR2 is SMNVEV (reference sequence). CDR3 size: 16 residues. This CDR3 is CASSLFAGTGGNEQFF. The CDR3, as DNA: TGTGCCAGCAGTTTATTTGCCGGGACAGGGGGCAATGAGCAGTTCTTC.

This chain connects TRBV5-1 to TRBJ1-1; 10 bases are shared with TRBD1. J lost 6 bases, V lost 4 bases, and 9 bases had no gene match. Germline V gene data show CDR1 as SGHRS and CDR2 as YFSETQ. The CDR3 spans 15 residues. The CDR3 nucleotides read TGCGCCAGCAGCCCGGGACAGGGGTTGGCGTCTGAAGCTTTCTTT. Translation: CASSPGQGLASEAFF.